Presented here are 30 T cell receptor beta chains from one specimen sequenced in a study of shared T cell receptors in the human thymus. This table comes from immunoSEQ multiplex PCR, and its TCRdb copy is limited to in-frame clones, with some not included. Of hundreds of thousands of clones in the sample, 95% are singletons; the top ten hold around 0.019%. Material for sequencing was thymocytes. These TCRs come from a human donor.

This clone is a singleton in its sample. The chain carries TRBV11-2 and TRBJ1-2; 7 bases fit TRBD1. The CDR3 contains 15 residues. The J segment lost 7 bases and the V segment lost 2 bases, leaving 10 bases of the junction unmatched. Germline V gene lookup returns CDR1 SGHAT and CDR2 FQNNGV. The CDR3 nucleotides are TGTGCCAGCAGCTTAAGCCCCGAGGGGGCGCGTGGCTACACCTTC. This codes for CASSLSPEGARGYTF. Combining the CDR3 with reference TRBV11-2 and TRBJ1-2 gives the whole variable domain EAGVAQSPRYKIIEKRQSVAFWCNPISGHATLYWYQQILGQGPKLLIQFQNNGVVDDSQLPKDRFSAERLKGVDSTLKIQPAKLEDSAVYLCASSLSPEGARGYTFGSGTRLTVV.

A remark on this clone: Other DNA sequences within the sample encode an identical CDR3. The gene calls are TRBV27 and TRBJ1-5; D possibly corresponds to TRBD1 (6 bases). This CDR3 has 14 residues. Between the trimmed V and J ends, which lost 5 bases and 4 bases, there was a span of 12 bases. CDR1 and CDR2 (germline): MNHEY, SMNVEV (reference sequence). In nucleotides, the CDR3 is TGTGCCAGCAGTCTCAGGGGCCCAAATCAGCCCCAGCATTTT. Translating gives CASSLRGPNQPQHF.

The chain joins TRBV19 to TRBJ2-1, with D perhaps TRBD2 (5 bases). V gave up 3 bases and J gave up 6 bases, with 21 bases separating them. This CDR3 has 17 amino acids. Germline V gene data show CDR1 as LNHDA and CDR2 as SQIVND (reference sequence). CDR3 sequence: CASSIVLTPDCTNEQFF. The CDR3 DNA reads TGTGCCAGTAGTATTGTCCTCACACCGGACTGTACCAATGAGCAGTTCTTC. Supplemented by reference TRBV19 and TRBJ2-1, the full variable domain reads DGGITQSPKYLFRKEGQNVTLSCEQNLNHDAMYWYRQDPGQGLRLIYYSQIVNDFQKGDIAEGYSVSREKKESFPLTVTSAQKNPTAFYLCASSIVLTPDCTNEQFFGPGTRLTVL.

This clone occurred once. The chain employs TRBV28 and TRBJ1-2; maybe TRBD1 (5 bases). The germline V and J ends were trimmed by 3 bases and 7 bases, with 12 bases remaining between them. Germline V gene lookup returns CDR1 MDHEN and CDR2 SYDVKM. The CDR3 is made up of 13 amino acids. This CDR3 is CASSLRGRAGYTF. CDR3 coding DNA: TGTGCCAGCAGTTTGCGGGGCAGGGCTGGCTACACCTTC.

V usage is TRBV6-4 and J usage is TRBJ2-3; D perhaps matches TRBD2 (5 bases). Trimming pared 6 bases from V and 2 bases from J, leaving 12 bases between. This CDR3 is built from 14 residues. Germline values: CDR1 MRHNA, CDR2 SNTAGT. CDR3 in DNA: TGTGCCAGCAGGGTTAGCGTTAACACAGATACGCAGTATTTT. Translated, it gives CASRVSVNTDTQYF.

The chain recombines TRBV7-9 with TRBJ2-3; D assignment may be TRBD1 or TRBD2 (5 bases each). In germline, CDR1 is SEHNR, CDR2 FQNEAQ (reference sequence). CDR3 size: 17 residues. V was clipped by 5 bases and J by 5 bases, with 23 bases between them. This chain's CDR3 is CASSVKDRGDFEDTQYF. CDR3 nucleotide sequence: TGTGCCAGCAGCGTTAAGGATAGGGGAGATTTTGAAGATACGCAGTATTTT.

The chain combines TRBV27 with TRBJ1-2; D perhaps matches TRBD1 (5 bases). The CDR3 loop spans 15 amino acids. Trimming removed 0 bases at V and 5 bases at J, with 13 bases between. Germline V lookup: CDR1 MNHEY, CDR2 SMNVEV (reference sequence). CDR3 loop: CASSLSAGSAYGYTF. CDR3 bases: TGTGCCAGCAGTTTATCTGCAGGGTCGGCGTATGGCTACACCTTC.

This chain connects TRBV4-1 to TRBJ2-7; 9 bases line up with TRBD2. Germline V gene lookup returns CDR1 MGHRA and CDR2 YSYEKL. V was clipped by 0 bases and J by 7 bases; unmatched bases: 22. The CDR3 extends over 20 amino acids. The CDR3 here is CASSQDTLGQLAGGGGEQYF. CDR3 coding DNA: TGCGCCAGCAGCCAAGATACGCTGGGACAGCTTGCGGGAGGGGGGGGAGAGCAGTACTTC.

The chain joins TRBV30 to TRBJ1-5; D might be TRBD1 (6 bases). Trimming took off 2 bases at V and 6 bases at J, with 23 bases between the two ends. Germline CDR1 reads GTSNPN; CDR2 reads SVGIG (reference sequence). The CDR3 runs to 17 residues. CDR3 sequence: CAWSLAGGNRGGQPQHF. The CDR3 region has the DNA TGTGCCTGGAGTTTGGCGGGGGGCAACCGCGGCGGTCAGCCCCAGCATTTT.

V and J are TRBV5-1 and TRBJ2-2; 9 bases match TRBD1. J gave up 3 bases and V 3 bases, and 12 bases lay outside the gene matches. The CDR3 totals 18 residues. Per the germline V gene, CDR1 is SGHRS and CDR2 is YFSETQ. The CDR3 protein is CASSCTGGDRWDTGELFF. DNA for the CDR3: TGCGCCAGCAGCTGTACAGGGGGCGATCGATGGGACACCGGGGAGCTGTTTTTT.

This clone was detected only once. The J gene is TRBJ2-1, the V gene TRBV6-1; TRBD2 matches 11 bases. The V gene's germline CDR1 is MNHNS and CDR2 SASEGT. The CDR3 is 15 residues long. Trimming at V came to 4 bases and at J to 5 bases, leaving 4 bases not matched to a gene. For the CDR3, the DNA is TGTGCCAGCAGTGTACCGGGACTAGCGGACAATGAGCAGTTCTTC. Translating gives CASSVPGLADNEQFF.

The chain uses TRBV7-9 and TRBJ2-7; 14 bases are shared with TRBD2. Trimming at V came to 5 bases and at J to 6 bases, leaving 12 bases not matched to a gene. The CDR3 sequence is 17 residues long. Germline V CDR1 and CDR2: SEHNR, FQNEAQ (reference sequence). CDR3 residues: CASSLWTSGRWLGEQYF. CDR3 sequence (DNA): TGTGCCAGCAGCCTATGGACTAGCGGGAGGTGGCTTGGCGAGCAGTACTTC.

The chain links TRBV7-2 to TRBJ2-3, with D maybe TRBD2 (6 bases). The CDR3 is 19 amino acids. CDR1 is SGHTA and CDR2 is FQGNSA in the germline V gene. V dropped 1 base and J dropped 4 bases, with 24 bases sitting between them. The CDR3 loop reads CASSLGPGSAEGGSDTQYF. Here the CDR3 DNA reads TGTGCCAGCAGCTTAGGCCCCGGCAGCGCGGAGGGAGGATCAGATACGCAGTATTTT. Full variable domain (remainder filled in from reference TRBV7-2 and TRBJ2-3): GAGVSQSPSNKVTEKGKDVELRCDPISGHTALYWYRQSLGQGLEFLIYFQGNSAPDKSGLPSDRFSAERTGGSVSTLTIQRTQQEDSAVYLCASSLGPGSAEGGSDTQYFGPGTRLTVL.

The V gene is TRBV21-1, the J gene TRBJ2-2; the tabulated D call, TRBD1, remains unverified against the DNA. TRBV21-1 is an annotated pseudogene. This CDR3 is 16 amino acids long. The CDR3 reads CASSRRRRDTTGELFF. In DNA form, the CDR3 reads TGTGCCAGCAGCAGGAGGCGTCGGGACACTACCGGGGAGCTGTTTTTT.

V is TRBV11-2 and J is TRBJ2-7, with D maybe TRBD1 (6 bases). V was shortened by 3 bases and J by 6 bases, with 15 bases between the two germline ends. Germline V gene sequence: CDR1 SGHAT, CDR2 FQNNGV. The CDR3 totals 14 residues. In nucleotides, the CDR3 is TGTGCCAGCAGCTTGAAAGGCAGGGGCGGCGAGCAGTACTTC. This translates into CASSLKGRGGEQYF.

This chain connects TRBV6-5 to TRBJ2-2; TRBD2 agrees at 8 bases. After removal of 6 bases from V and 4 bases from J, the junction contained 7 bases not matched to a gene. This CDR3 has 15 amino acids. Germline lookup yields CDR1 MNHEY and CDR2 SVGAGI. As DNA, the CDR3 is TGTGCCAGCAGATCCAGCGGGAGAGGCACCGGGGAGCTGTTTTTT. As protein: CASRSSGRGTGELFF.

The gene calls are TRBV29-1 and TRBJ2-6, with D perhaps assigned TRBD1 or TRBD2 (5 bases each). With 4 bases removed from V and 4 bases from J, the gap between germline ends came to 8 bases. The CDR3 consists of 13 residues. CDR1 and CDR2 from the germline V gene are SQVTM and ANQGSEA. The CDR3 protein is CSVAGQGANVLTF. The CDR3 nucleotides read TGCAGCGTTGCGGGGCAGGGGGCCAACGTCCTGACTTTC.

This chain connects TRBV4-2 to TRBJ2-7; D is unresolved. Trimming shortened V by 4 bases and J by 6 bases, and 13 bases separated the two germline ends. The V gene's germline CDR1 is LGHNA and CDR2 YNFKEQ. This CDR3 has 13 residues. CDR3 residues: CASSRTLGSEQYF. The CDR3 DNA is TGTGCCAGCAGCCGTACGCTAGGTAGCGAGCAGTACTTC.

DNA of the CDR3: TGTGCCAGCAGTTTTATAAACACCATATATTTT. Encoded protein: CASSFINTIYF. The chain combines TRBV28 with TRBJ1-3, with no clear D. Trimming removed 3 bases from V and 6 bases from J, with 3 bases in between. In germline, CDR1 is MDHEN, CDR2 SYDVKM. This CDR3 has 11 amino acids.

The chain combines TRBV7-2 with TRBJ2-5; 9 bases are shared with TRBD1. The CDR3 runs 14 residues. J was trimmed by 1 base and V by 5 bases; bases with no gene match: 2. Germline loops: CDR1 SGHTA, CDR2 FQGNSA. CDR3 region: CASSETGGQETQYF. The CDR3 DNA sequence: TGTGCCAGCAGCGAGACAGGGGGCCAAGAGACCCAGTACTTC.

The gene calls are TRBV7-4 and TRBJ2-7, with D possibly being TRBD1 or TRBD2 (5 bases each). This CDR3 has 18 residues. Germline V gene sequence: CDR1 SGHVT, CDR2 SQSDAQ. V lost 3 bases to trimming and J lost 4 bases, with 25 bases between them. The CDR3 nucleotides are TGTGCCAGCAGCTTGGGGTTGGTTCGGGGCATTTTAAAGTACGAGCAGTACTTC. Residues: CASSLGLVRGILKYEQYF. The variable domain in full, completed from reference TRBV7-4 and TRBJ2-7, reads GAGVSQSPRYKVAKRGRDVALRCDSISGHVTLYWYRQTLGQGSEVLTYSQSDAQRDKSGRPSGRFSAERPERSVSTLKIQRTEQGDSAVYLCASSLGLVRGILKYEQYFGPGTRLTVT.

The chain uses TRBV19 and TRBJ2-7; D unresolved. The CDR3 is made up of 13 amino acids. Germline CDR1 LNHDA, CDR2 SQIVND (reference sequence). Trimming shortened V by 4 bases and J by 2 bases, and 9 bases separated the two germline ends. The CDR3 DNA reads as TGTGCCAGTAGTACCCACGGGCCCTACGAGCAGTACTTC. Protein sequence: CASSTHGPYEQYF.

The chain has TRBV7-2 and TRBJ2-3; tentatively, D is TRBD1 (6 bases). V lost 0 bases and J lost 2, with 27 bases in between. The CDR3 runs to 21 residues. Germline lookup yields CDR1 SGHTA and CDR2 FQGNSA. In DNA, the CDR3 is TGTGCCAGCAGCTTAGCGGTCGGGGAGACATACAGGGTCGAGTCCACAGATACGCAGTATTTT. This translates into CASSLAVGETYRVESTDTQYF.

This clone was seen just once. V gene TRBV29-1 combines with J gene TRBJ2-5, with 10 bases aligning to TRBD1. V dropped 5 bases and J dropped 5; count of bases not matched to a gene: 11. The CDR3 sequence is 15 residues long. In germline, CDR1 is SQVTM, CDR2 ANQGSEA. CDR3 bases: TGCAGCGTTATCAGTCGGGACAGGGGTCAGGAGACCCAGTACTTC. It translates to CSVISRDRGQETQYF.

The chain combines TRBV7-2 with TRBJ1-5; TRBD1 aligns across 9 bases. Germline CDR1 is SGHTA and CDR2 is FQGNSA. V was pared by 6 bases and J by 0 bases, with 9 bases of the junction left unmatched. The CDR3 is 17 residues long. The CDR3 sequence is CASSRTGDIISNQPQHF. In DNA, the CDR3 is TGTGCCAGCAGTCGGACAGGGGACATAATTAGCAATCAGCCCCAGCATTTT.

V gene TRBV7-9 combines with J gene TRBJ1-5; 7 bases line up with TRBD1. Germline CDR1 reads SEHNR; CDR2 reads FQNEAQ (reference sequence). The junction had 4 bases not matched to a gene; V was cut back by 1 base and J by 7 bases. The CDR3 extends over 14 amino acids. CDR3: CASSLEGARQPQHF. CDR3 DNA: TGTGCCAGCAGCTTAGAGGGGGCACGGCAGCCCCAGCATTTT.

V and J are TRBV10-3 and TRBJ2-7; possible D gene TRBD1, 6 bases. The V end lost 6 bases, the J end lost 3 bases, and 15 bases lay between the germline ends. The CDR3 spans 14 residues. Germline-derived CDR1 and CDR2 are ENHRY and SYGVKD. CDR3 protein: CAISEGTPNYEQYF. The CDR3 bases are TGTGCCATCAGCGAGGGGACACCAAACTACGAGCAGTACTTC.

The V and J genes are TRBV27 and TRBJ1-2, with D possibly being TRBD1 (5 bases). Germline CDR1 MNHEY, CDR2 SMNVEV (reference sequence). V gave up 4 bases and J gave up 0 bases, with 18 bases separating them. This CDR3 has 17 amino acids. The CDR3 reads CASSSDSRGKANYGYTF. In nucleotides, the CDR3 is TGTGCCAGCAGTTCGGATTCAAGGGGAAAAGCTAACTATGGCTACACCTTC.

The gene calls are TRBV28 and TRBJ1-2; 10 nucleotides match TRBD1. The CDR3 is made up of 16 amino acids. CDR1 and CDR2 from the germline V gene are MDHEN and SYDVKM. V shed 0 bases, J shed 5 bases, and the junction held 6 bases outside the gene matches. CDR3 sequence reads: CASSLWGTGVDYGYTF. In DNA, the CDR3 is TGTGCCAGCAGTTTATGGGGGACAGGGGTGGATTATGGCTACACCTTC.

This sequence joins TRBV5-1 and TRBJ2-1; 9 bases fit TRBD2. The CDR3 covers 15 residues. Germline CDR1 is SGHRS and CDR2 is YFSETQ. V dropped 2 bases and J dropped 4; count of bases not matched to a gene: 4. CDR3 in DNA: TGCGCCAGCAGCTTAAGACTAGCGGTTTACAATGAGCAGTTCTTC. Its protein product is CASSLRLAVYNEQFF. The full variable domain, completed using reference TRBV5-1 and TRBJ2-1, is KAGVTQTPRYLIKTRGQQVTLSCSPISGHRSVSWYQQTPGQGLQFLFEYFSETQRNKGNFPGRFSGRQFSNSRSEMNVSTLELGDSALYLCASSLRLAVYNEQFFGPGTRLTVL.